The source of this T cell receptor beta chain is a study of blood T cells in healthy people across ages. Per the germline V gene, CDR1 is SGHRS and CDR2 is YFSETQ. V gave up 5 bases and J gave up 4 bases, with 16 bases separating them. The CDR3 extends over 15 amino acids. Together with a sample-barcoded 5' primer, a J-beta primer mix was included in a second PCR lasting about 7 to 12 cycles. TCRdb re-derived calls from the 5' RACE reads in MiXCR, one entry per CDR3 protein. The data contain some 700,000 distinct CDR3 sequences, approximately 43% of them seen just once; the ten biggest clones take up 20% to 25%.

This sequence was found in a woman in her fifties or sixties in good health. This rearrangement joins TRBV5-1 to TRBJ2-1, with D possibly being TRBD2 (6 bases). The sequenced sample was blood. CDR3 nucleotides: TGCGCCAGCAGATTCGGTGGAGGGGTATACAATGAGCAGTTCTTC. Translated, it gives CASRFGGGVYNEQFF.